The 25 T cell receptor beta chains in this list originate from one sample, sequenced in a study of T cells in Graves' hyperthyroidism and ophthalmopathy. RNA transcripts gave rise to amplified TCR beta CDR3 regions. First-round RT-PCR of the TCR CDR3 relied on the HTBI primer set. A single record per CDR3 protein comes from TCRdb applying MiXCR to the multiplex PCR reads. The sample carries hundreds of thousands of distinct CDR3 sequences, over 12% recorded once. Sequenced: blood. The origin of the receptors is a woman aged 35 to 49 with Graves' ophthalmopathy.

This clonotype occurred many times. The chain carries TRBV10-3 and TRBJ1-1; D is possibly TRBD1 (5 bases). This CDR3 spans 16 amino acids. Germline V gene lookup returns CDR1 ENHRY and CDR2 SYGVKD. V was trimmed by 5 bases and J by 0 bases, leaving 16 bases between them. CDR3 sequence reads: CAISKSFGTVNTEAFF. The CDR3 coding sequence is TGTGCCATCAGTAAATCTTTCGGGACGGTGAACACTGAAGCTTTCTTT.

The chain recombines TRBV11-2 with TRBJ1-1, with 9 bases identical to TRBD1. V was pared by 3 bases and J by 3 bases, with 2 bases of the junction left unmatched. Germline CDR1 reads SGHAT; CDR2 reads FQNNGV. This CDR3 has 14 residues. The CDR3, as DNA: TGTGCCAGCAGCTTTAGACAGGGGGACACTGAAGCTTTCTTT. Amino acids: CASSFRQGDTEAFF.

This clonotype was seen ten or more times. The V and J genes are TRBV6-5 and TRBJ2-7; 14 bases agree with TRBD2. The length of the CDR3 is 16 residues. Germline CDR1 MNHEY, CDR2 SVGAGI. V lost 4 bases, J lost 4 bases, and 6 bases stayed unmatched. The CDR3 bases are TGTGCCAGCAGTTCTGGGACTAGCGGGAGTCGGTACGAGCAGTACTTC. Its translation is CASSSGTSGSRYEQYF.

The chain recombines TRBV5-1 with TRBJ2-7; TRBD1 might be the D (8 bases). The CDR3 length is 14 residues. Germline V gene sequence: CDR1 SGHRS, CDR2 YFSETQ. The V gene lost 2 bases and the J gene lost 5 bases, with 14 bases spanning the gap. In DNA form, the CDR3 reads TGCGCCAGCAGCTTACGGACAGGGAGGGACGAGCAGTACTTC. It translates to CASSLRTGRDEQYF.

This clonotype was seen many times. This chain connects TRBV6-1 to TRBJ2-5; TRBD2 aligns across 11 bases. Germline lookup yields CDR1 MNHNS and CDR2 SASEGT. With 10 bases clipped from V and 4 bases from J, the junction kept 8 bases outside the gene matches. The CDR3 runs 14 residues. The CDR3, as DNA: TGTGCCACCTCACTAGCGGGAGAGTTAGAGACCCAGTACTTC. It translates to CATSLAGELETQYF.

The rearrangement uses TRBV10-3 and TRBJ1-3, with D perhaps TRBD1 (5 bases). Per the germline V gene, CDR1 is ENHRY and CDR2 is SYGVKD. The CDR3 is 13 amino acids. Trimming removed 7 bases from V and 0 bases from J, with 7 bases in between. The CDR3 sequence: CAITGASGNTIYF. DNA for the CDR3: TGTGCCATCACCGGGGCCTCTGGAAACACCATATATTTT.

This clonotype was observed many times. The chain has TRBV5-1 and TRBJ2-2; D perhaps matches TRBD1 (6 bases). The germline V gene encodes CDR1 SGHRS and CDR2 YFSETQ. V lost 7 bases, J lost 4 bases, and 17 bases lay in between. The CDR3 is 15 residues long. CDR3 region: CASRPLTGITGELFF. In DNA form, the CDR3 reads TGCGCCAGCCGCCCTTTAACAGGGATCACCGGGGAGCTGTTTTTT.

This clonotype has a count of ten or more. The genes are TRBV29-1 and TRBJ2-7; 7 nucleotides line up with TRBD1. Germline-derived CDR1 and CDR2 are SQVTM and ANQGSEA. This CDR3 contains 12 residues. V dropped 4 bases and J dropped 5; count of bases not matched to a gene: 5. This chain's CDR3 is CSVVPTGHEQYF. As DNA, the CDR3 is TGCAGCGTTGTACCGACAGGGCACGAGCAGTACTTC.

In this sample, this clonotype turned up many times. The rearrangement joins TRBV7-2 to TRBJ2-7, with a possible D match to TRBD2 (6 bases). CDR1 and CDR2 from the germline V gene are SGHTA and FQGNSA. The CDR3 is 15 amino acids. Trimming cost V 6 bases and J 2 bases, with 17 bases left between them. CDR3 amino acids: CASSLAPGVPYEQYF. The DNA of the CDR3 is TGTGCCAGCAGTCTAGCCCCGGGAGTCCCCTACGAGCAGTACTTC.

This clonotype has at least ten counts. This sequence joins TRBV6-1 and TRBJ1-1; the D is unclear. Trimming removed 6 bases from V and 0 bases from J, with 8 bases in between. The CDR3 is 13 residues long. Germline V gene sequence: CDR1 MNHNS, CDR2 SASEGT. In nucleotides, the CDR3 is TGTGCCAGCAGAAAGACCATGAACACTGAAGCTTTCTTT. Translation: CASRKTMNTEAFF.

The table lists this clonotype with many counts. This chain connects TRBV6-5 to TRBJ2-7; D is ambiguous. Between the trimmed V and J ends, which lost 2 bases and 2 bases, there was a span of 10 bases. In germline, CDR1 is MNHEY, CDR2 SVGAGI. The CDR3 totals 14 residues. CDR3 sequence reads: CASSYHGETYEQYF. DNA of the CDR3: TGTGCCAGCAGTTACCACGGTGAGACCTACGAGCAGTACTTC.

The chain uses TRBV6-2 or TRBV6-3 and TRBJ1-2, with TRBD1 matching 7 bases. The CDR3 is made up of 13 amino acids. Germline-derived CDR1 and CDR2 are MNHEY and SVGEGT. V gave up 9 bases and J gave up 3 bases; unmatched junction bases: 7. The CDR3 DNA follows: TGTGCCAGTTCAACAGGGGATCACTATGGCTACACCTTC. It encodes CASSTGDHYGYTF.

This clonotype was observed at least ten times. The chain employs TRBV5-1 and TRBJ2-5, with D maybe TRBD2 (6 bases). V shed 4 bases and J shed 4 bases, with 23 bases lying between them. The V gene's germline CDR1 is SGHRS and CDR2 YFSETQ. The CDR3 length is 17 residues. The CDR3 bases are TGCGCCAGCAGCACCCTATTGGGGGAGGATGGGGCAGAGACCCAGTACTTC. Encoded protein: CASSTLLGEDGAETQYF.

This clonotype was picked up many times. The chain carries TRBV7-2 and TRBJ2-7; D might be TRBD1 (5 bases). The CDR3 spans 14 residues. Germline CDR1 SGHTA, CDR2 FQGNSA. The V end lost 1 base, the J end lost 3 bases, and 10 bases lay between the germline ends. In DNA, the CDR3 is TGTGCCAGCAGCTTAGGACAGACGGACTACGAGCAGTACTTC. This gives the protein CASSLGQTDYEQYF.

This clonotype was observed at least ten times. The genes are TRBV25-1 and TRBJ2-5; the D call may be TRBD1 or TRBD2 (5 bases each). V was shortened by 7 bases and J by 5 bases, with 17 bases between the two germline ends. CDR3 length equals 14 residues. From germline, CDR1 is MGHDK and CDR2 SYGVNS. CDR3 in DNA: TGTGCCAGCACCTCCCGGGGCGCCCAGGAGACCCAGTACTTC. Amino acids: CASTSRGAQETQYF.

This clonotype was observed a single time. The gene calls are TRBV19 and TRBJ2-5; D unresolved. CDR3 length: 14 residues. Trimming left V 0 bases short and J 2 bases short, with 7 bases between. The germline gives CDR1 LNHDA, CDR2 SQIVND (reference sequence). CDR3 residues: CASSIEGTQETQYF. In DNA, the CDR3 is TGTGCCAGTAGTATAGAAGGAACTCAAGAGACCCAGTACTTC.

This clonotype occurred many times. The chain uses TRBV5-1 and TRBJ2-7; a weak D match, TRBD2 (6 bases). The CDR3 covers 15 residues. The V end lost 3 bases, the J end lost 2 bases, and 15 bases lay between the germline ends. The germline V gene has CDR1 SGHRS and CDR2 YFSETQ. The CDR3 coding sequence is TGCGCCAGCAGCTCATTTAGCGGAGAAACCTACGAGCAGTACTTC. It encodes CASSSFSGETYEQYF.

This clonotype was observed at least ten times. The chain is built from TRBV6-5 and TRBJ2-7; 7 bases map to TRBD2. Germline CDR1 and CDR2: MNHEY and SVGAGI. After removal of 4 bases from V and 1 base from J, the junction contained 4 bases not matched to a gene. The CDR3 has 14 residues. The CDR3 DNA reads as TGTGCCAGCAGTTGGGGGAGGGAGTCCTACGAGCAGTACTTC. Protein: CASSWGRESYEQYF.

This rearrangement joins TRBV5-1 to TRBJ2-7; 9 bases agree with TRBD1. V shed 0 bases, J shed 5 bases, and the junction held 12 bases outside the gene matches. The CDR3 sequence is 17 residues long. Germline values: CDR1 SGHRS, CDR2 YFSETQ. This chain's CDR3 is CASSLAGEGTGRNEQYF. The CDR3 DNA reads as TGCGCCAGCAGCTTGGCCGGTGAGGGGACAGGGAGGAACGAGCAGTACTTC.

This clonotype was seen ten or more times. The chain has TRBV30 and TRBJ1-5; no clear D gene. The CDR3 has 13 residues. V lost 0 bases and J lost 6, with 9 bases in between. In germline, CDR1 is GTSNPN, CDR2 SVGIG (reference sequence). The CDR3, as DNA: TGTGCCTGGAGTGTGGCAGTTGGTCAGCCCCAGCATTTT. Translated: CAWSVAVGQPQHF. Filled out from reference TRBV30 and TRBJ1-5, the complete variable domain reads SQTIHQWPATLVQPVGSPLSLECTVEGTSNPNLYWYRQAAGRGLQLLFYSVGIGQISSEVPQNLSASRPQDRQFILSSKKLLLSDSGFYLCAWSVAVGQPQHFGDGTRLSIL.

This clonotype has a count of ten or more. This clone may be a read error of a much larger clone one base away. This rearrangement joins TRBV12-3 or TRBV12-4 to TRBJ1-1; D is possibly TRBD1 (5 bases). The CDR3 consists of 14 residues. The CDR3 spells CASSLGGDGTETFF. The CDR3 region has the DNA TGTGCCAGCAGTTTAGGGGGGGATGGCACTGAAACTTTCTTT.

This clonotype was picked up one time. V usage is TRBV6-1 and J usage is TRBJ1-5; no reliable D call. Germline-derived CDR1 and CDR2 are MNHNS and SASEGT. V lost 2 bases and J 1 base, leaving 9 bases between the germline ends. The CDR3 loop spans 15 amino acids. CDR3 bases: TGTGCCAGCAGTGAAACCCGACTAAGCAATCAGCCCCAGCATTTT. This sequence encodes CASSETRLSNQPQHF.

This clonotype was recorded at least ten times. The V and J genes are TRBV3-1 and TRBJ1-1, with D perhaps matching TRBD1 (5 bases). This CDR3 is built from 14 residues. CDR1 is LGHDT, CDR2 YNNKEL, per germline (reference sequence). The V and J ends lost 4 bases and 8 bases respectively, with 17 bases between them. The CDR3 DNA is TGTGCCAGCAGCCTTGGCGGGTGGGGGACCGAAGCTTTCTTT. Translated, it gives CASSLGGWGTEAFF.

This rearrangement joins TRBV11-2 to TRBJ2-7, with D perhaps TRBD1 (5 bases). The CDR3 spans 16 residues. CDR1 and CDR2 from the germline V gene are SGHAT and FQNNGV. V lost 4 bases and J 0 bases, leaving 16 bases between the germline ends. CDR3 sequence reads: CASSSNGQGISYEQYF. The CDR3 bases are TGTGCCAGCAGCTCAAATGGGCAGGGAATCTCCTACGAGCAGTACTTC. Supplemented by reference TRBV11-2 and TRBJ2-7, the full variable domain reads EAGVAQSPRYKIIEKRQSVAFWCNPISGHATLYWYQQILGQGPKLLIQFQNNGVVDDSQLPKDRFSAERLKGVDSTLKIQPAKLEDSAVYLCASSSNGQGISYEQYFGPGTRLTVT.

There are many counts of this clonotype. The V gene is TRBV20-1, the J gene TRBJ1-5; the D gene is possibly TRBD1 (5 bases). The CDR3 is 16 amino acids. V gave up 2 bases and J gave up 0 bases, with 14 bases separating them. CDR1 is DFQATT, CDR2 SNEGSKA, per germline (reference sequence). CDR3: CSARHWQGRSNQPQHF. DNA of the CDR3: TGCAGTGCTAGACACTGGCAGGGCCGTAGCAATCAGCCCCAGCATTTT.